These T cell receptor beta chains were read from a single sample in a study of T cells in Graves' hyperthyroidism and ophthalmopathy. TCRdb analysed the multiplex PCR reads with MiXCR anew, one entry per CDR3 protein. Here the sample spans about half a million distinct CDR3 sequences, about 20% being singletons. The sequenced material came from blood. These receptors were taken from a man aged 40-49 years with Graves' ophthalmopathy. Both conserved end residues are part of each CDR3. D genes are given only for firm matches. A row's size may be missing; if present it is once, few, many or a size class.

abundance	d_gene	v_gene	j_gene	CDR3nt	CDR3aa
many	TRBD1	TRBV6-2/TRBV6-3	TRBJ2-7	TGTGCCAGCGGGGACAGGGGGGGTCCCTACGAGCAGTACTTC	CASGDRGGPYEQYF
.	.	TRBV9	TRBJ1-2	TGTGCCAGCAGCAAAGGCACAGTGAGTGGCTACACCTTC	CASSKGTVSGYTF
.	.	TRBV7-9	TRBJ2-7	TGTGCCAGCAGCATCACCGGGACCGAGACCTACGAGCAGTACTTC	CASSITGTETYEQYF
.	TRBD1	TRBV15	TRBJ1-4	TGTGCCACCAGCAGATCTCAGGGGGCAATATCGGAAAAACTGTTTTTT	CATSRSQGAISEKLFF
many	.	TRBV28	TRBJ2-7	TGTGCCAGCAGTGATCCGGGGAAGCGAATTTCCTACGAGCAGTACTTC	CASSDPGKRISYEQYF
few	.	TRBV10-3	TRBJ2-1	TGTGCCATCATGGGTACTCTAGAATACAATGAGCAGTTCTTC	CAIMGTLEYNEQFF
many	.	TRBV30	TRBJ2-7	TGTGCCTACTCGACAGGAGAGCCCTACGAGCAGTACTTC	CAYSTGEPYEQYF
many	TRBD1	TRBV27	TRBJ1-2	TGTGCCAGCAGCCCTGACAGGGGGCGAGGGGGCTACACCTTC	CASSPDRGRGGYTF
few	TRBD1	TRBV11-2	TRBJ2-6	TGTGCCAGCAGCTCCCAGGCCAGGACAGGGGATTCTGGGGCCAACGTCCTGACTTTC	CASSSQARTGDSGANVLTF
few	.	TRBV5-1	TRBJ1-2	TGCGCCAGCAGCTTGGACAGGGAGGGCTACACCTTC	CASSLDREGYTF
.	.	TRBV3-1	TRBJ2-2	TGTGCCAGCAGCCAACTGACTGAGAACACCGGGGAGCTGTTTTTT	CASSQLTENTGELFF